This T cell receptor beta chain was recorded in a study of monozygotic twins with cystic fibrosis (dated by TCRdb to about 2021). With regard to the full study: Barcoded libraries were made from three micrograms of fragmented DNA using about 14 PCR cycles. To assess genetic influence on V and J gene usage, the study compared TCR beta repertoires within and across 16 monozygotic twin pairs with cystic fibrosis. Made up mostly of children and adolescents, the cohort included ten female and six male twin pairs ranging in age from about 2.0 to 36.4 years, with a median of about 9 years. Twins were ranked among 970 or so cohort participants for weight-for-height and FEVPerc (FEV1 disease centile) at the day of blood sampling. Data for three of the twin pairs had already been reported earlier in a different context. What the study reported, not specific to this receptor: Only a small cohort was studied, and no association of shared CDR3 numbers with age, concordance or disease severity was found. Nucleotide-identical clonotype sharing was significantly higher within monozygotic CF twin pairs than between unrelated CF individuals (P = 0.000026, Mann-Whitney). V gene usage was most similar to the co-twin for 13 of 16 pairs, and J usage for 8 of 16 pairs, suggesting genetic constraints. Simpson clonality was generally low (median approximately 0.0095), suggesting a naive-dominated repertoire, with higher clonality in the most severely affected patients.

A note on this clone: The specificity of this receptor is unknown. The input lacks base qualities; no much larger clone sits a single base away.

TCR beta CDR3 regions were amplified by multiplex PCR with the immunoSEQ immune profiling system according to the manufacturer's instructions. An Illumina NextSeq system was used to carry out the sequencing. The source study handled its data this way. Sequence data were processed on the immunoSEQ Analyzer platform, and clonality was calculated as the square root of Simpson's index of productive rearrangements. V and J usage similarity was measured by Jensen-Shannon distance, and CDR3 generation probabilities were computed with OLGA. Shared CDR3 sequences were searched in the immuneACCESS database (August 2020) and in VDJdb (December 2020). What TCRdb holds here is the immuneACCESS table cut down to in-frame rearrangements. Part of the clones is not present; checked against another copy, under half of the missing clones reflect an unresolved V gene, and the others are unexplained. V and J calls and clone size are copied from that table; D and trimming were computed from the DNA. The sample data list 34,000 or so clones, and over 80% of these were observed just once. Of the sample, 0.15% to 0.2% falls within the top ten clones.

The germline V gene encodes CDR1 GTSNPN and CDR2 SVGIG (reference sequence). Compared with germline, V lacks 8 bases and J lacks 2 bases; bases without a gene match: 2. The CDR3, cysteine through phenylalanine, is 12 amino acids long. The DNA shown is the 36-base CDR3, in frame from base 1. The twin pairs came from the European Cystic Fibrosis Twin and Sibling Study Cohort, a cohort that recruited patients from roughly 160 CF clinics across 14 European countries. Zygosity and CFTR genotype were verified in-house, with zygosity tested by multiplex PCR of nine short tandem repeat loci. Each twin gave a peripheral blood sample, and clinical parameters were documented on that same day of blood sampling. Phenol/chloroform extraction was used to isolate genomic DNA from peripheral blood cells, and the DNA was then kept in TE buffer at 4 degrees C.

The chain employs TRBV30 and TRBJ1-4; 7 central bases correspond to TRBD1. The source is a boy younger than 10 with cystic fibrosis. Specimen: blood. The nucleotide sequence reads as follows: TGTGCCCCGACAGGGACTAATGAAAAACTGTTTTTT. Translated, this gives CAPTGTNEKLFF. Full variable domain (CDR3 extended with the reference TRBV30 and TRBJ1-4 proteins): SQTIHQWPATLVQPVGSPLSLECTVEGTSNPNLYWYRQAAGRGLQLLFYSVGIGQISSEVPQNLSASRPQDRQFILSSKKLLLSDSGFYLCAPTGTNEKLFFGSGTQLSVL.